One and the same sample provided the 14 T cell receptor beta chains below, sequenced in a study of blood T cell repertoires in COVID-19 (dated by TCRdb to between 2020 and 2021). The library was built by means of the immunoSEQ multiplex PCR assay. This immuneACCESS table, as held by TCRdb, lists in-frame sequences with V and J called but not all clones. Of the missing ones, under half trace to an unresolved V gene in checked studies; the others have no known cause. This sample gives some 71,000 clones in total; roughly 80% of them show up just once. The top ten clones comprise about 0.8% of the sample. The sequencing sample was made of peripheral blood. The receptors stem from a woman between 70 and 85 years old with acute or convalescent COVID-19.

This rearrangement joins TRBV25-1 to TRBJ1-1, with TRBD1 matching over 9 bases. The J segment lost 4 bases and the V segment lost 3 bases, leaving 0 bases of the junction unmatched. Germline V gene data show CDR1 as MGHDK and CDR2 as SYGVNS. There are 13 residues in the CDR3. In DNA, the CDR3 is TGTGCCAGCAGTGAGACAGGGGGCACTGAAGCTTTCTTT. Translating gives CASSETGGTEAFF.

The V call is TRBV27, the J call TRBJ2-7; D assignment may be TRBD1 or TRBD2 (9 bases each). The CDR3 consists of 20 residues. Germline loops: CDR1 MNHEY, CDR2 SMNVEV (reference sequence). Deletions cut 5 bases from V and 4 bases from J, with 33 bases between. In DNA, the CDR3 is TGTGCCAGCAGTCCAATTACAGGGGGCGGGCTAGCGGGGTTAACTTACGAGCAGTACTTC. Protein: CASSPITGGGLAGLTYEQYF.

There are a few counts of this clone. The J gene is TRBJ1-3, the V gene TRBV7-2; no firm D call. CDR1 and CDR2 from the germline V gene are SGHTA and FQGNSA. The CDR3 has 16 amino acids. V was pared by 4 bases and J by 0 bases, with 13 bases between. CDR3 sequence reads: CASSSSRFISGNTIYF. The CDR3 DNA is TGTGCCAGCAGCTCCTCGAGATTCATCTCTGGAAACACCATATATTTT.

This rearrangement joins TRBV28 to TRBJ2-1; 8 bases are shared with TRBD1. Trimming took 6 bases from V and 3 from J; bases not matched to a gene: 10. This CDR3 contains 16 residues. The germline V gene encodes CDR1 MDHEN and CDR2 SYDVKM. CDR3 sequence (DNA): TGTGCCAGCAGAGAACCCGGGACAGGAGGCTACAATGAGCAGTTCTTC. Protein sequence: CASREPGTGGYNEQFF.

The V call is TRBV5-4, the J call TRBJ1-3, with 9 bases identical to TRBD1. Germline CDR1 reads SGHNT; CDR2 reads YYREEE (reference sequence). The J segment lost 8 bases and the V segment lost 4 bases, leaving 4 bases of the junction unmatched. The CDR3 spans 13 residues. The CDR3 sequence is CASSRDRVDTIYF. In DNA, the CDR3 is TGTGCCAGCAGCAGGGACAGGGTGGACACCATATATTTT.

V usage is TRBV25-1 and J usage is TRBJ1-3; a possible D gene is TRBD1 (5 bases). The V gene's germline CDR1 is MGHDK and CDR2 SYGVNS. Trimming took 3 bases from V and 3 from J, leaving 12 bases between them. This CDR3 region has 15 residues. CDR3 DNA sequence: TGTGCCAGCAGTGACGCCGCCAGGGATGGAAACACCATATATTTT. Translated: CASSDAARDGNTIYF.

V and J are TRBV3-1 (or the pseudogene TRBV3-2) and TRBJ2-7; TRBD2 is a possible D gene (5 bases). V lost 3 bases, J lost 2 bases, and 11 bases lay in between. Germline V CDR1 and CDR2: LGHDT, YNNKEL (reference sequence). The length of the CDR3 is 14 residues. DNA for the CDR3: TGTGCCAGCAGCCACGGATACGGGACCTACGAGCAGTACTTC. Residues: CASSHGYGTYEQYF.

This chain connects TRBV4-1 to TRBJ1-5; possible D gene TRBD1, 5 bases. CDR3 length: 15 residues. Germline-derived CDR1 and CDR2 are MGHRA and YSYEKL. The germline V and J ends were trimmed by 3 bases and 0 bases, with 9 bases remaining between them. CDR3 in DNA: TGCGCCAGCAGCCACAGCAGGGTTAGCAATCAGCCCCAGCATTTT. This translates into CASSHSRVSNQPQHF.

This chain connects TRBV4-1 to TRBJ1-2; the D gene is possibly TRBD1 (6 bases). This CDR3 comprises 15 residues. The V gene lost 5 bases and the J gene lost 3 bases, with 16 bases spanning the gap. The germline V gene has CDR1 MGHRA and CDR2 YSYEKL. CDR3: CASSSDRTVYYGYTF. DNA of the CDR3: TGCGCCAGCAGCTCTGACCGGACAGTTTACTATGGCTACACCTTC.

The J gene is TRBJ2-5, the V gene TRBV7-9, with 11 bases that match TRBD2. This CDR3 spans 16 amino acids. V shed 5 bases and J 7 bases; nucleotides not matched to a gene: 12. From germline, CDR1 is SEHNR and CDR2 FQNEAQ (reference sequence). In DNA, the CDR3 is TGTGCCAGCAGCGCGGCCGGGACTAGCGGTCCCAGGACCCAGTACTTC. Translated, it gives CASSAAGTSGPRTQYF.

This rearrangement joins TRBV5-1 to TRBJ1-4; D unclear. This CDR3 has 15 amino acids. The V and J ends lost 4 bases and 7 bases respectively, with 17 bases between them. CDR1 and CDR2 from the germline V gene are SGHRS and YFSETQ. CDR3 sequence: CASSKEQPGVEKLFF. The CDR3 DNA reads TGCGCCAGCAGCAAAGAACAGCCCGGGGTTGAAAAACTGTTTTTT. Drawing the rest from reference TRBV5-1 and TRBJ1-4, the complete variable domain is KAGVTQTPRYLIKTRGQQVTLSCSPISGHRSVSWYQQTPGQGLQFLFEYFSETQRNKGNFPGRFSGRQFSNSRSEMNVSTLELGDSALYLCASSKEQPGVEKLFFGSGTQLSVL.

The rearrangement uses TRBV5-5 and TRBJ1-1; D gene unclear. Trimming removed 0 bases from V and 6 bases from J, with 12 bases in between. This CDR3 comprises 14 residues. In germline, CDR1 is SGHKS, CDR2 YYEKEE (reference sequence). CDR3 sequence reads: CASSLALFEPEAFF. The CDR3 DNA reads as TGTGCCAGCAGCTTGGCGCTATTTGAACCTGAAGCTTTCTTT.

The chain has TRBV19 and TRBJ1-1, with D possibly being TRBD1 (6 bases). The V gene's germline CDR1 is LNHDA and CDR2 SQIVND (reference sequence). Trimming took 5 bases from V and 2 from J, leaving 15 bases between them. The CDR3 is made up of 15 amino acids. The CDR3 sequence is CASSGTGTPNTEAFF. The CDR3 coding sequence is TGTGCCAGTAGTGGCACCGGGACACCTAACACTGAAGCTTTCTTT.

The chain employs TRBV6-6 and TRBJ2-1; 9 nucleotides agree with TRBD1. With 0 bases clipped from V and 6 bases from J, the junction kept 3 bases outside the gene matches. Germline V gives CDR1 MNHNY, CDR2 SVGAGI (reference sequence). The CDR3 has 15 residues. The CDR3 DNA reads TGTGCCAGCAGTTACTCCCTGGACAGGGGCAATGAGCAGTTCTTC. Its protein product is CASSYSLDRGNEQFF.